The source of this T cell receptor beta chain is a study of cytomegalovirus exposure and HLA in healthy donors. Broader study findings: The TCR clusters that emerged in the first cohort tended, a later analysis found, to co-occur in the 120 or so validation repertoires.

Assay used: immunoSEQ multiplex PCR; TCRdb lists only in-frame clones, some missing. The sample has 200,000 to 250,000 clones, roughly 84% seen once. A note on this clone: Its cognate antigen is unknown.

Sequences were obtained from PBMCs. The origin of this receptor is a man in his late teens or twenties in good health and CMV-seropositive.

The CDR3 loop is CASSQAAEVPYEQYF. The DNA of the CDR3 is TGTGCCAGCAGCCAAGCGGCGGAAGTACCCTACGAGCAGTACTTC. The chain combines TRBV4-2 with TRBJ2-7, with no clear D. Germline V gives CDR1 LGHNA, CDR2 YNFKEQ. CDR3 size: 15 residues. V lost 1 base to trimming and J lost 2 bases, with 12 bases between them.